The 25 T cell receptor beta chains listed next were all sequenced from one sample in a study of blood T cells in healthy people across ages. A second PCR, run for about 6 to 11 cycles, used a sample-barcoded 5' primer plus a J-beta primer mix. Each CDR3 protein is one row after TCRdb ran MiXCR on the 5' RACE reads. Among over 1.5 million distinct CDR3 sequences listed, around half were seen once. Source material: blood. All receptors derive from a woman aged 40-49 years in good health.

This rearrangement joins TRBV6-2 or TRBV6-3 to TRBJ1-5; TRBD1 matches 10 bases. CDR1 and CDR2 from the germline V gene are MNHEY and SVGEGT. The CDR3 sequence is 14 residues long. Trimming removed 9 bases from V and 1 base from J; junction bases left unmatched: 3. The CDR3 sequence: CASTDRGSNQPQHF. CDR3 nucleotide sequence: TGTGCCAGTACGGACAGGGGGAGCAATCAGCCCCAGCATTTT.

The chain carries TRBV20-1 and TRBJ1-4, with D uncertain. Trimming took 1 base from V and 5 from J, leaving 8 bases between them. The CDR3 spans 13 residues. Germline values: CDR1 DFQATT, CDR2 SNEGSKA (reference sequence). The DNA for the CDR3 is TGCAGTGCTAGAGGACCCGTGAATGAAAAACTGTTTTTT. Protein: CSARGPVNEKLFF.

J is TRBJ2-5 and V is TRBV9; the D gene is possibly TRBD2 (7 bases). Germline CDR1 SGDLS, CDR2 YYNGEE. Trimming took off 6 bases at V and 11 bases at J, with 23 bases between the two ends. CDR3 length equals 14 residues. The CDR3 coding sequence is TGTGCCAGCACCAAGGGGGGGCAGGTAGGGGAGCAGTACTTC. Encoded protein: CASTKGGQVGEQYF. The whole variable domain, filled in from reference TRBV9 and TRBJ2-5, reads DSGVTQTPKHLITATGQRVTLRCSPRSGDLSVYWYQQSLDQGLQFLIQYYNGEERAKGNILERFSAQQFPDLHSELNLSSLELGDSALYFCASTKGGQVGEQYFGPGTRLLVL.

The chain links TRBV4-3 to TRBJ1-4; a possible D gene is TRBD1 (5 bases). Germline assignment: CDR1 LGHNA and CDR2 YSLEER. The CDR3 extends over 14 amino acids. V lost 0 bases, J lost 8 bases, and 10 bases lay in between. The CDR3 is CASSQDGGREKLFF. The CDR3 DNA reads TGCGCCAGCAGCCAAGATGGGGGAAGAGAAAAACTGTTTTTT.

This clonotype was seen only a few times. The chain couples TRBV28 to TRBJ2-1; a weak D match, TRBD2 (6 bases). The CDR3 sequence is 14 residues long. Trimming stripped 4 bases from V and 15 bases from J, with 22 bases between. In germline, CDR1 is MDHEN, CDR2 SYDVKM. CDR3 region: CASSSGGELFGLFF. CDR3 sequence (DNA): TGTGCCAGCAGTTCAGGCGGGGAATTGTTTGGTCTGTTCTTC.

The chain joins TRBV4-1 to TRBJ2-3, with D unresolved. Germline CDR1 MGHRA, CDR2 YSYEKL. The CDR3 is 16 amino acids. Trimming took off 1 base at V and 0 bases at J, with 11 bases between the two ends. CDR3 bases: TGCGCCAGCAGCCAAGTCGCGGCAACTAGCACAGATACGCAGTATTTT. Its translation: CASSQVAATSTDTQYF.

V usage is TRBV29-1 and J usage is TRBJ2-5, with TRBD1 matching 9 bases. V lost 4 bases, J lost 4 bases, and 13 bases stayed unmatched. Germline V lookup: CDR1 SQVTM, CDR2 ANQGSEA. The CDR3 sequence is 16 residues long. Here the CDR3 DNA reads TGCAGCGTTGTGTCTGGGGGGGGACAGGGAGTAGAGACCCAGTACTTC. Its protein is CSVVSGGGQGVETQYF.

J is TRBJ2-7 and V is TRBV20-1; 7 nucleotides line up with TRBD2. Germline V gene lookup returns CDR1 DFQATT and CDR2 SNEGSKA (reference sequence). With V trimmed by 5 bases and J by 2 bases, 12 bases remained unmatched. The CDR3 is 15 residues long. CDR3 protein: CSAPWGGGETYEQYF. For the CDR3, the DNA is TGCAGTGCTCCTTGGGGGGGAGGGGAAACCTACGAGCAGTACTTC.

The CDR3 bases are TGCAGTGCTGGCTTCCCCTGGACAGACCTAGCCCAAGAGACCCAGTACTTC. It is translated as CSAGFPWTDLAQETQYF. The chain employs TRBV20-1 and TRBJ2-5; D is possibly TRBD1 (6 bases). Per the germline V gene, CDR1 is DFQATT and CDR2 is SNEGSKA (reference sequence). This CDR3 is 17 amino acids long. Trimming stripped 5 bases from V and 1 base from J, with 23 bases between.

The chain recombines TRBV27 with TRBJ1-6; D is unclear. CDR3 size: 13 residues. The V and J ends lost 5 bases and 14 bases respectively, with 16 bases between them. Looked up from germline, CDR1 is MNHEY and CDR2 is SMNVEV (reference sequence). DNA for the CDR3: TGTGCCAGCAGTACGACGGAAGGAGGCACCCTCCACTTT. Translated, it gives CASSTTEGGTLHF.

V usage is TRBV5-1 and J usage is TRBJ2-2; the D is unclear. V was trimmed by 0 bases and J by 1 base, leaving 7 bases between them. Germline lookup yields CDR1 SGHRS and CDR2 YFSETQ. The CDR3 covers 15 residues. The CDR3 DNA reads as TGCGCCAGCAGCTTGGGGTACGAGAACACCGGGGAGCTGTTTTTT. Its protein is CASSLGYENTGELFF.

The chain couples TRBV20-1 to TRBJ2-5, with D possibly matching TRBD2 (5 bases). The ends were cut back, 5 bases at V and 3 bases at J, with 16 bases in the middle. The germline V gene encodes CDR1 DFQATT and CDR2 SNEGSKA (reference sequence). This CDR3 is 14 amino acids long. CDR3 sequence: CSAPGRGWKETQYF. DNA for the CDR3: TGCAGTGCTCCGGGTCGGGGTTGGAAAGAGACCCAGTACTTC.

The chain links TRBV11-3 to TRBJ2-1; the D is unclear. V was shortened by 1 base and J by 5 bases, with 15 bases between the two germline ends. This CDR3 comprises 16 residues. Germline lookup yields CDR1 SGHNT and CDR2 YENEEA. The CDR3: CASSLVLGKGDNEQFF. The CDR3 DNA reads as TGTGCCAGCAGCTTAGTTTTGGGGAAAGGAGACAATGAGCAGTTCTTC.

The chain uses TRBV7-2 and TRBJ2-7; 8 bases are a match to TRBD1. Germline V gene sequence: CDR1 SGHTA, CDR2 FQGNSA. J gave up 5 bases and V 7 bases, and 7 bases lay outside the gene matches. The CDR3 consists of 13 residues. CDR3 nucleotide sequence: TGTGCCAGCACCTGGACAGGGTCGGACGAGCAGTACTTC. Translated: CASTWTGSDEQYF.

For this clonotype: Compared with germline, one end of the junction differs, possibly owing to a read error. This chain uses TRBV5-5 with TRBJ2-7; TRBD2 aligns across 11 bases. There are 15 residues in the CDR3. The germline gives CDR1 SGHKS, CDR2 YYEKEE (reference sequence). The CDR3 region has the DNA TGTGCCGGCAGCGGAGAAGGACTAGCGGGCTACGAGCAGTACTTC. It specifies CAGSGEGLAGYEQYF. The variable domain in full, completed from reference TRBV5-5 and TRBJ2-7, reads DAGVTQSPTHLIKTRGQQVTLRCSPISGHKSVSWYQQVLGQGPQFIFQYYEKEERGRGNFPDRFSARQFPNYSSELNVNALLLGDSALYLCAGSGEGLAGYEQYFGPGTRLTVT.

This clonotype was counted ten times or more. The chain couples TRBV7-2 to TRBJ2-7; D gene ambiguous. Per the germline V gene, CDR1 is SGHTA and CDR2 is FQGNSA. V was shortened by 4 bases and J by 3 bases, with 10 bases between the two germline ends. The CDR3 has 13 amino acids. CDR3 amino acids: CASSSSQDYEQYF. In DNA, the CDR3 is TGTGCCAGCAGCTCGTCCCAGGACTACGAGCAGTACTTC.

J is TRBJ1-5 and V is TRBV6-6; unclear D gene. Germline V CDR1 and CDR2: MNHNY, SVGAGI (reference sequence). The V gene lost 6 bases and the J gene lost 3 bases, with 15 bases spanning the gap. This CDR3 has 15 amino acids. CDR3 protein: CASRFLQVDNQPQHF. The CDR3 DNA follows: TGTGCCAGCAGATTTCTGCAGGTCGACAATCAGCCCCAGCATTTT.

CDR3 DNA sequence: TGTGCCAGCCGTTGGGCCGCTAGCGGTGCATACAATGAGCAGTTCTTC. Protein product: CASRWAASGAYNEQFF. V is TRBV27 and J is TRBJ2-1; the match to TRBD2 covers 7 bases. This CDR3 is 16 amino acids long. V lost 8 bases to trimming and J lost 4 bases; unmatched junction nucleotides: 14. CDR1 is MNHEY and CDR2 is SMNVEV in the germline V gene (reference sequence).

The chain joins TRBV5-5 to TRBJ2-4; the D gene is possibly TRBD2 (6 bases). The V and J ends lost 1 base and 13 bases respectively, with 18 bases between them. This CDR3 has 14 residues. CDR1 and CDR2 (germline): SGHKS, YYEKEE (reference sequence). CDR3 region: CASSLQTASGEQYF. CDR3 nucleotide sequence: TGTGCCAGCAGCTTGCAGACTGCTTCGGGGGAGCAGTACTTC.

This sequence joins TRBV7-9 and TRBJ2-1; TRBD2 agrees at 11 bases. J gave up 7 bases and V 5 bases, and 7 bases lay outside the gene matches. Germline V gene sequence: CDR1 SEHNR, CDR2 FQNEAQ (reference sequence). The CDR3 loop spans 15 amino acids. The CDR3 region has the DNA TGTGCCAGCAGCACTAGCGGGGGCAACGGGAATGAGCAGTTCTTC. This translates into CASSTSGGNGNEQFF.

The rearrangement uses TRBV20-1 and TRBJ2-1, with a possible D match to TRBD2 (5 bases). The V end was cut by 3 bases, the J end by 7 bases, with 10 bases between. Germline-derived CDR1 and CDR2 are DFQATT and SNEGSKA (reference sequence). This CDR3 is built from 12 residues. DNA for the CDR3: TGCAGTGCTAGGGCCACGGGGAATGAGCAGTTCTTC. Its protein product is CSARATGNEQFF.

The chain is built from TRBV6-6 and TRBJ1-5, with 7 bases matching TRBD1. The CDR3 totals 16 residues. Germline V gene sequence: CDR1 MNHNY, CDR2 SVGAGI (reference sequence). V gave up 6 bases and J gave up 3 bases; unmatched junction bases: 11. CDR3 DNA: TGTGCCAGCAGCCAACCGGGACAGAGAGACAATCAGCCCCAGCATTTT. Protein: CASSQPGQRDNQPQHF.

The chain recombines TRBV20-1 with TRBJ1-5; D ambiguous. V lost 1 base and J lost 5, with 6 bases in between. This CDR3 has 12 amino acids. CDR1 and CDR2 from the germline V gene are DFQATT and SNEGSKA (reference sequence). The CDR3 loop is CSARGVDQPQHF. The CDR3 DNA is TGCAGTGCTAGAGGCGTGGATCAGCCCCAGCATTTT.

This clonotype was detected a few times. The J gene is TRBJ2-6, the V gene TRBV6-1, with 7 bases identical to TRBD1. The germline V gene encodes CDR1 MNHNS and CDR2 SASEGT. The CDR3 covers 16 residues. Trimming took 4 bases from V and 5 from J; bases not matched to a gene: 8. The CDR3 coding sequence is TGTGCCAGCAGTGTTACAGGGGCTGTGAGGGCCAACGTCCTGACTTTC. This codes for CASSVTGAVRANVLTF.

The rearrangement joins TRBV4-3 to TRBJ1-6; D ambiguous. V was trimmed by 0 bases and J by 5 bases, leaving 8 bases between them. In germline, CDR1 is LGHNA, CDR2 YSLEER. The CDR3 length is 15 residues. For the CDR3, the DNA is TGCGCCAGCAGCCAAGACTGGGATCATAATTCACCCCTCCACTTT. Protein: CASSQDWDHNSPLHF.